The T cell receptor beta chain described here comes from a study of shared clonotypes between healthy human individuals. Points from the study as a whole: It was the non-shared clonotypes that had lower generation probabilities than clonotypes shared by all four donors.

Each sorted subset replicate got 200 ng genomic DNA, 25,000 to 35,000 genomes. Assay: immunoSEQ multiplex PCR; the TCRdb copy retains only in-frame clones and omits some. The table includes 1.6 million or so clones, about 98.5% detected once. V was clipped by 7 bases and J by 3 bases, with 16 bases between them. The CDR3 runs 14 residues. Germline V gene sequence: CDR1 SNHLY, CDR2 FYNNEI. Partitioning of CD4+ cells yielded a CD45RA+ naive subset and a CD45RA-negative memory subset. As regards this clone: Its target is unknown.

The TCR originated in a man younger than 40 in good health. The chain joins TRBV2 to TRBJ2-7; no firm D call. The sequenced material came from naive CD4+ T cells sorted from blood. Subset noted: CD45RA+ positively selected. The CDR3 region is CASKETHGDYEQYF. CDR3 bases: TGTGCCAGCAAGGAGACCCATGGGGACTACGAGCAGTACTTC.